This T cell receptor beta chain derives from a study of Graves' ophthalmopathy and Graves' hyperthyroidism. The sample holds many counts of this clonotype. Its antigen is as yet unknown. RNA transcripts yielded amplified TCR beta CDR3 regions. First-round RT-PCR used HTBI primers; second-round multiplex PCR followed. TCRdb re-analysed the multiplex PCR reads in MiXCR, keeping a single row per CDR3 protein. The sample holds approximately 330,000 distinct CDR3 sequences, under 20% seen once. Pregnant or lactating patients and those with other autoimmune diseases or uncontrolled infections were excluded. Broader study findings: The model flagged ophthalmopathy progression at approximately 66% sensitivity and roughly 72% specificity.

This CDR3 contains 15 residues. Between the trimmed V and J ends, which lost 5 bases and 5 bases, there was a span of 19 bases. Germline V gene sequence: CDR1 MNHEY, CDR2 SMNVEV (reference sequence). The origin of this receptor is an adult man with Graves' ophthalmopathy. Sequences were obtained from peripheral blood. The chain combines TRBV27 with TRBJ2-7; D is possibly TRBD2 (6 bases). CDR3 residues: CASSDPRDFSNEQYF. CDR3 nucleotide sequence: TGTGCCAGCAGTGATCCCAGGGACTTCTCAAACGAGCAGTACTTC.